The clone carrying this T cell receptor beta chain was observed a handful of times. As yet, its antigen is unknown. This entry is derived from a study of cytomegalovirus exposure and HLA in healthy donors. Study-level findings and limits: Donors belonging to an Asian-associated ancestry cluster reportedly showed fewer N-insertions in productive TCRs than the approximately 690-donor mean, according to what a later analysis found. It was reportedly the case that the classifier diagnosed cytomegalovirus status with high specificity and sensitivity. The study put 150 or so TCR beta chains on its list as cytomegalovirus-associated. Near-uniform donor sequencing depth was presumed by presence/absence analyses.

Germline loops: CDR1 SGHRS, CDR2 YFSETQ. This CDR3 spans 13 amino acids. The V and J ends lost 2 bases and 10 bases, in that order; junction bases with no gene match: 5. The PCR made use of 60 Vbeta and 13 Jbeta primers. Profiling relied on immunoSEQ multiplex PCR, and the TCRdb table lists in-frame clones only, not all of them. The table records about 140,000 clones, approximately 82% of them present only once. The sequence was obtained from a man aged 18 to 30 in good health and CMV-seropositive. The sequenced material came from PBMCs. This rearrangement joins TRBV5-1 to TRBJ2-2, with 7 bases identical to TRBD1. CDR3 DNA: TGCGCCAGCAGCTTAGAGGGGGCCGTGGAGCTGTTTTTT. Amino acids: CASSLEGAVELFF. Supplemented by reference TRBV5-1 and TRBJ2-2, the full variable domain reads KAGVTQTPRYLIKTRGQQVTLSCSPISGHRSVSWYQQTPGQGLQFLFEYFSETQRNKGNFPGRFSGRQFSNSRSEMNVSTLELGDSALYLCASSLEGAVELFFGEGSRLTVL.